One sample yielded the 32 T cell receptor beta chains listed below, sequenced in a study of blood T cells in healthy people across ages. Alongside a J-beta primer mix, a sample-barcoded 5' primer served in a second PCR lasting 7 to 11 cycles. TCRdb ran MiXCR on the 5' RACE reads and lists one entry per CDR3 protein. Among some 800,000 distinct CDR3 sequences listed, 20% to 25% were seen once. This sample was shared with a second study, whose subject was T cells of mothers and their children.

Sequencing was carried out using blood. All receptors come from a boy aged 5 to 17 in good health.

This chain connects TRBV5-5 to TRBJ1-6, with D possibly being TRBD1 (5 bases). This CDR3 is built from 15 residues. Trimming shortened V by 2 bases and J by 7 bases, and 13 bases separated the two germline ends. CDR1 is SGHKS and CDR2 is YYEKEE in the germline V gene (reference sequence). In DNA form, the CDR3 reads TGTGCCAGCAGCTTCGAGGGGAGTCGGAATTCACCCCTCCACTTT. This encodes CASSFEGSRNSPLHF.

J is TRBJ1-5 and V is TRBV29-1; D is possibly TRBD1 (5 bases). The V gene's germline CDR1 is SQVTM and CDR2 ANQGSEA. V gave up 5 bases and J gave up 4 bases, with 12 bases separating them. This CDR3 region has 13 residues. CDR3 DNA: TGCAGCGTTACCCGGGACGGGAATCAGCCCCAGCATTTT. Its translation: CSVTRDGNQPQHF.

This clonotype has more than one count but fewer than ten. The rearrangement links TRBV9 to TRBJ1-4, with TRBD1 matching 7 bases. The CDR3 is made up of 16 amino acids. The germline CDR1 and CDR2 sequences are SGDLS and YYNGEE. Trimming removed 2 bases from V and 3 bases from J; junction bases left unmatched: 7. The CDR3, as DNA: TGTGCCAGCAGCGTCTATGACAGGGCCCCTAATGAAAAACTGTTTTTT. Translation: CASSVYDRAPNEKLFF.

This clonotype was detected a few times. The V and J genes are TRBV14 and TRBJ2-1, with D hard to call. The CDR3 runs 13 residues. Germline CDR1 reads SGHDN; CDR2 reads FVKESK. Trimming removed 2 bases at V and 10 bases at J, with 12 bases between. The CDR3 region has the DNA TGTGCCAGCAGCCAATCGAGCCCCGGGGAGCAGTTCTTC. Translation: CASSQSSPGEQFF. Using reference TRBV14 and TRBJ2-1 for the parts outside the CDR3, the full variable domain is EAGVTQFPSHSVIEKGQTVTLRCDPISGHDNLYWYRRVMGKEIKFLLHFVKESKQDESGMPNNRFLAERTGGTYSTLKVQPAELEDSGVYFCASSQSSPGEQFFGPGTRLTVL.

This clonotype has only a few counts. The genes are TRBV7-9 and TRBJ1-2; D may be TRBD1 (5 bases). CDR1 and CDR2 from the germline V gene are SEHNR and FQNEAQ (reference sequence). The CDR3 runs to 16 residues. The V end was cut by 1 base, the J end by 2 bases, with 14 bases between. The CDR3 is CASSLDSTGRNYGYTF. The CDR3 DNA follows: TGTGCCAGCAGCTTAGATTCGACGGGGCGGAACTATGGCTACACCTTC.

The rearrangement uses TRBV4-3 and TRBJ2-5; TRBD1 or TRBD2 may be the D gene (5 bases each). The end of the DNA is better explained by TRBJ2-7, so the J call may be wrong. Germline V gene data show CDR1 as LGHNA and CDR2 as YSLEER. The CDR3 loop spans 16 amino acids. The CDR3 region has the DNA TGCGCCAGCAGCCAAGATGAGGAGGCAGGGACCTACGAGCAGTACTTC. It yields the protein CASSQDEEAGTYEQYF.

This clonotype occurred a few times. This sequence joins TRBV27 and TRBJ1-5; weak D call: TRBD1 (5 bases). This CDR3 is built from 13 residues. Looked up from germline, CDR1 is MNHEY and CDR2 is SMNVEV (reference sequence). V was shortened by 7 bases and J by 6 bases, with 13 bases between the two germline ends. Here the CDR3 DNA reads TGTGCCAGCACCGTCAGGGTAGGTCAGCCCCAGCATTTT. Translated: CASTVRVGQPQHF.

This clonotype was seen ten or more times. The DNA of the CDR3 is TGTGCCAGCAGTTTGAGTCCGGGGCCTAGGGGGGAGCAGTACTTC. Its translation is CASSLSPGPRGEQYF. This chain links TRBV12-3 or TRBV12-4 with TRBJ2-7, with TRBD1 as a possible D gene (6 bases). The CDR3 runs to 15 residues. V lost 3 bases, J lost 7 bases, and 19 bases lay in between.

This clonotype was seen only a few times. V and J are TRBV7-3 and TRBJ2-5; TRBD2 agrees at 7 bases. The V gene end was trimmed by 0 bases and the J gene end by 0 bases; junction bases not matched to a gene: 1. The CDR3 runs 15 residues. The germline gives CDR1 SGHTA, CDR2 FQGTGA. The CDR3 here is CASSLTGGYQETQYF. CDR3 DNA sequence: TGTGCCAGCAGCTTAACGGGAGGGTACCAAGAGACCCAGTACTTC. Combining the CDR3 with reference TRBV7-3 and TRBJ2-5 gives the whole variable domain GAGVSQTPSNKVTEKGKYVELRCDPISGHTALYWYRQSLGQGPEFLIYFQGTGAADDSGLPNDRFFAVRPEGSVSTLKIQRTERGDSAVYLCASSLTGGYQETQYFGPGTRLLVL.

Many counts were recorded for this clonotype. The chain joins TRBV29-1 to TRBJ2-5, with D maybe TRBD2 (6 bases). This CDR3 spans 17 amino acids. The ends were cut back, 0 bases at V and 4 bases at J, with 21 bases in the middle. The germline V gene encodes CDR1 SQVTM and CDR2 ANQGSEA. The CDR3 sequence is CSVEDRSRARGIETQYF. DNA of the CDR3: TGCAGCGTTGAAGATCGGTCCAGGGCCCGGGGGATAGAGACCCAGTACTTC.

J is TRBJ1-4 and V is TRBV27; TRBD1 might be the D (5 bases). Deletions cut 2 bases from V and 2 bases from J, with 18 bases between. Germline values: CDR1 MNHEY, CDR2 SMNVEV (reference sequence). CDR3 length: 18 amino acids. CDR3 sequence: CASSLTGRGYGTNEKLFF. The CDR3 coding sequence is TGTGCCAGCAGTTTAACGGGGCGGGGCTATGGCACTAATGAAAAACTGTTTTTT.

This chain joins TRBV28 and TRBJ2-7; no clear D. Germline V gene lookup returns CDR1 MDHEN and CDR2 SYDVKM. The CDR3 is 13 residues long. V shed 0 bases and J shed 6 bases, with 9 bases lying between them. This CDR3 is CASSLWGWREQYF. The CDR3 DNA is TGTGCCAGCAGTTTATGGGGGTGGCGCGAGCAGTACTTC.

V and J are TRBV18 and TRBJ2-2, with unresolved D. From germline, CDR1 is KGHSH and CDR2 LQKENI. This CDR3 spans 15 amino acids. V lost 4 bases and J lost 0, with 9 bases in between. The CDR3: CASSLYPANTGELFF. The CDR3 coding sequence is TGTGCCAGCTCACTCTATCCCGCGAACACCGGGGAGCTGTTTTTT.

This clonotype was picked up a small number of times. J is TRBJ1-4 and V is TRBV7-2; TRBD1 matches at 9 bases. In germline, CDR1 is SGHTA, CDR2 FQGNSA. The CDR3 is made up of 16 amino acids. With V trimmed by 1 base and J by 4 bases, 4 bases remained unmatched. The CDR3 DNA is TGTGCCAGCAGCTTAGGGGACAGGGTCTTTAATGAAAAACTGTTTTTT. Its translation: CASSLGDRVFNEKLFF.

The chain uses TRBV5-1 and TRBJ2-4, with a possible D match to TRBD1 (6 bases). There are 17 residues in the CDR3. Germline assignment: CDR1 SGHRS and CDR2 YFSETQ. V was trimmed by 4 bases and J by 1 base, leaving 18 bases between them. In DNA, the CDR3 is TGCGCCAGCAGCCCCTCCTGGGGAGACAGGGCCAAAAACATTCAGTACTTC. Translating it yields CASSPSWGDRAKNIQYF.

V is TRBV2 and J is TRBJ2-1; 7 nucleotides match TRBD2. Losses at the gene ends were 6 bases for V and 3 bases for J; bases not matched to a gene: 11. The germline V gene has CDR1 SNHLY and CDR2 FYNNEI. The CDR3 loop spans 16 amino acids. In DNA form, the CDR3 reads TGTGCCAGCAGCACCTCGGGAGGAGATTACTACAATGAGCAGTTCTTC. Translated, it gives CASSTSGGDYYNEQFF.

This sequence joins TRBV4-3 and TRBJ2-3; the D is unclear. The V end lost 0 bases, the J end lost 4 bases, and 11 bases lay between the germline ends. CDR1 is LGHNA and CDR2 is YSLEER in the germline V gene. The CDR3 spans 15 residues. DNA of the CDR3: TGCGCCAGCAGCCAAGAAGCCGGCAGCTCAGATACGCAGTATTTT. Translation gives CASSQEAGSSDTQYF.

In DNA form, the CDR3 reads TGTGCCAGCTCACCAGCGGGACAGCAAGAGACCCAGTACTTC. Protein: CASSPAGQQETQYF. This chain connects TRBV18 to TRBJ2-5; D possibly corresponds to TRBD1 (7 bases). This CDR3 is built from 14 residues. Germline values: CDR1 KGHSH, CDR2 LQKENI. Trimming took 2 bases from V and 2 from J, leaving 9 bases between them.

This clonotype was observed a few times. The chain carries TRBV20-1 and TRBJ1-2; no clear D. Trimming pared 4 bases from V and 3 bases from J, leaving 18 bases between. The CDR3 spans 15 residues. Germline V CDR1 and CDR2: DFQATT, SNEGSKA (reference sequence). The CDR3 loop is CSATRLTDGDYGYTF. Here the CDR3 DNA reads TGCAGTGCTACGAGACTTACAGACGGGGACTATGGCTACACCTTC.

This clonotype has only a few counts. As DNA, the CDR3 is TGTGCCAGCAGTTACGGGGGGCGCGACACTGAAGCTTTCTTT. Its translation is CASSYGGRDTEAFF. This chain joins TRBV6-6 and TRBJ1-1; possibly TRBD1 for D (6 bases). V was clipped by 2 bases and J by 3 bases, with 10 bases between them. Germline V gene sequence: CDR1 MNHNY, CDR2 SVGAGI (reference sequence). The length of the CDR3 is 14 residues.

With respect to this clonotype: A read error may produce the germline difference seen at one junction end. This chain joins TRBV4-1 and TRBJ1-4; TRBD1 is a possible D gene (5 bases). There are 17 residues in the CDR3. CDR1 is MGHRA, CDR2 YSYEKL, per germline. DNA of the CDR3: TGCGCCAGCAGCCAAGAAAGAATCGCGAATGTGGGGGAAAAGCTGTTTTTT. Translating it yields CASSQERIANVGEKLFF.

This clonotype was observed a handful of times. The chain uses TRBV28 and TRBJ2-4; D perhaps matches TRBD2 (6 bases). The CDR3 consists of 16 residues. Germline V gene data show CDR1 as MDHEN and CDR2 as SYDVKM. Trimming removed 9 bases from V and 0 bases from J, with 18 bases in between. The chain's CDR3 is CASSFGGLIAKNIQYF. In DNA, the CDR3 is TGTGCCAGTTCCTTTGGGGGACTTATAGCCAAAAACATTCAGTACTTC. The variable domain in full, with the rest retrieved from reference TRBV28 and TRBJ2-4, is DVKVTQSSRYLVKRTGEKVFLECVQDMDHENMFWYRQDPGLGLRLIYFSYDVKMKEKGDIPEGYSVSREKKERFSLILESASTNQTSMYLCASSFGGLIAKNIQYFGAGTRLSVL.

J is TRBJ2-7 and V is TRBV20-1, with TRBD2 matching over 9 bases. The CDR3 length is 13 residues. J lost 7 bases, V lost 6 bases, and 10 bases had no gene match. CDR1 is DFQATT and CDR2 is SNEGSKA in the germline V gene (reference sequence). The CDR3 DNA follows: TGCAGTGCCCCGAGAGTAGCGGGAGATGAGCAGTACTTC. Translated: CSAPRVAGDEQYF.

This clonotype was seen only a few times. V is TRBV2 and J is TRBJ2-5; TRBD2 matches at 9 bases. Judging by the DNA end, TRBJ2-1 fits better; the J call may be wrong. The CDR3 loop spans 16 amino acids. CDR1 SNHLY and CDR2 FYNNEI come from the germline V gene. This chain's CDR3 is CASSEMAGGSRNEQFF. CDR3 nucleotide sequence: TGTGCCAGCAGTGAAATGGCGGGAGGGTCTAGGAATGAGCAGTTCTTC.

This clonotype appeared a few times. The CDR3 DNA reads as TGTGCCAGCAGCTTAGAACCTAGCGGGGGGGAGACCCAGTACTTC. It yields the protein CASSLEPSGGETQYF. The V gene is TRBV11-2, the J gene TRBJ2-1; 11 bases agree with TRBD2. The last part of the DNA fits TRBJ2-5 better; the J call may be wrong. Germline loops: CDR1 SGHAT, CDR2 FQNNGV. This CDR3 is built from 15 residues.

The CDR3 nucleotides read TGTGCCAGCAGTGCCGGGACAGGTGATTTCTACGAGCAGTACTTC. Translated: CASSAGTGDFYEQYF. This rearrangement joins TRBV6-6 to TRBJ2-5; 8 bases line up with TRBD1. The DNA end lines up better with TRBJ2-7; the J call may be wrong. Germline V gene sequence: CDR1 MNHNY, CDR2 SVGAGI (reference sequence). CDR3 size: 15 residues.

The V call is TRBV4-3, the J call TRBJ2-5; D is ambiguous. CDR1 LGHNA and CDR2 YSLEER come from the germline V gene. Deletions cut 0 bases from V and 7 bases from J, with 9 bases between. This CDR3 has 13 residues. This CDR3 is CASSQDRGTTQYF. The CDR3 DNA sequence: TGCGCCAGCAGCCAAGATCGCGGTACGACCCAGTACTTC.

CDR3 DNA sequence: TGTGCCAGCTCACCCGGACTAGCGCAGACAGGGGATGAGACCCAGTACTTC. Translated: CASSPGLAQTGDETQYF. V and J are TRBV18 and TRBJ2-5; D possibly corresponds to TRBD2 (9 bases). This CDR3 is built from 17 residues. V lost 3 bases to trimming and J lost 5 bases, with 22 bases between them. Looked up from germline, CDR1 is KGHSH and CDR2 is LQKENI.

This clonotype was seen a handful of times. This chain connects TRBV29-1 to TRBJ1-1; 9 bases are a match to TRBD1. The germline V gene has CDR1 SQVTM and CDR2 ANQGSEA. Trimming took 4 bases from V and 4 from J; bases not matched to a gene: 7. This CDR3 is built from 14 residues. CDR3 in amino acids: CSVGVDRGFTEAFF. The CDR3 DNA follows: TGCAGCGTTGGGGTGGACAGGGGTTTCACTGAAGCTTTCTTT.

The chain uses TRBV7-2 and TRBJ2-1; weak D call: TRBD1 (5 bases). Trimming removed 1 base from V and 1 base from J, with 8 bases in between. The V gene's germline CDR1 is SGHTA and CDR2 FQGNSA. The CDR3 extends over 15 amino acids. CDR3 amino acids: CASSLDKGSYNEQFF. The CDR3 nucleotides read TGTGCCAGCAGCTTAGATAAGGGGTCCTACAATGAGCAGTTCTTC.

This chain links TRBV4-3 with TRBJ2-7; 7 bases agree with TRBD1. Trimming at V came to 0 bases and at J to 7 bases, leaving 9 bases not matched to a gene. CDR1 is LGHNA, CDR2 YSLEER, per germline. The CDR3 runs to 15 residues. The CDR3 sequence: CASSQDYRGNEEQYF. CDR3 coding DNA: TGCGCCAGCAGCCAAGATTACAGGGGCAACGAAGAGCAGTACTTC.

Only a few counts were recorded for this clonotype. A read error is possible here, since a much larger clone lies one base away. CDR3 amino acids: CASSQDHEQYF. Here the CDR3 DNA reads TGTGCCAGCAGCCAAGACCACGAGCAGTACTTC. The V and J genes are TRBV3-1 and TRBJ2-7; D not certain. The length of the CDR3 is 11 residues. Looked up from germline, CDR1 is LGHDT and CDR2 is YNNKEL (reference sequence). V was pared by 0 bases and J by 5 bases, with 2 bases between.